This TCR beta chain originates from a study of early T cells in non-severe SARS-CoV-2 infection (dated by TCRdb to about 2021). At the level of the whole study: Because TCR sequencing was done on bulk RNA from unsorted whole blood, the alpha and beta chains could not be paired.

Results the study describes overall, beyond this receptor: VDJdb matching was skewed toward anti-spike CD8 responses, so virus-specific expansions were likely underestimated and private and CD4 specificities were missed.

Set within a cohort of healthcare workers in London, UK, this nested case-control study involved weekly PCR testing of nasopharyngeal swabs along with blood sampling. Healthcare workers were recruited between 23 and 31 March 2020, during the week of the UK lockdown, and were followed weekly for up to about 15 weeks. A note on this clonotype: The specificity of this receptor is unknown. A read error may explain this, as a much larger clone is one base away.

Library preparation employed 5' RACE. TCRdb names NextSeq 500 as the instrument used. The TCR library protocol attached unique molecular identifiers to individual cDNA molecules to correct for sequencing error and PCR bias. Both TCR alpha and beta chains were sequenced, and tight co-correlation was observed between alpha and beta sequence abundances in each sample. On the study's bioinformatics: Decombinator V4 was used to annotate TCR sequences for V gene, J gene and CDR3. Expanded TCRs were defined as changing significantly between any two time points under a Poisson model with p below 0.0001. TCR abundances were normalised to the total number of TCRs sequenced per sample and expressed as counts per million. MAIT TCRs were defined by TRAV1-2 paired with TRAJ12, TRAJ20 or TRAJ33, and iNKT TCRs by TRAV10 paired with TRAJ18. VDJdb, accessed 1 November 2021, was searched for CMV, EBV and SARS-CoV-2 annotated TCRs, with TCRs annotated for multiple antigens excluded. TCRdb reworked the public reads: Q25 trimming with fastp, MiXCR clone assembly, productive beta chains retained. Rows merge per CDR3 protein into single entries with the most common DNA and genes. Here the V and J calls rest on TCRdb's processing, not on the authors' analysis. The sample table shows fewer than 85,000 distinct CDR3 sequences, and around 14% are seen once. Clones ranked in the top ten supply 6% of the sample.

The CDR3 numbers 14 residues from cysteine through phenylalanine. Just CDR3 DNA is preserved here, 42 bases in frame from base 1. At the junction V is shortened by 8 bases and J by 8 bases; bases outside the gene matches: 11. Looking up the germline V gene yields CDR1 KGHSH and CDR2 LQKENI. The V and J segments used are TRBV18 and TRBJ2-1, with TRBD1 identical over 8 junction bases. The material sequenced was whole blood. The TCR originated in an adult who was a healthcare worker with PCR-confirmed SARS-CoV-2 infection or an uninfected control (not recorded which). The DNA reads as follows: TGTGCCAGCCGTATGGGACAGGAGCTAGATGAGCAGTTCTTC. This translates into CASRMGQELDEQFF.